This TCR beta chain is drawn from a study of shared clonotypes between healthy human individuals. Whole-study context: Contributing individuals were a couple of females and a few males aged 18 to 49. The study used three CD4 naive, three CD4 memory, two CD8 naive and one CD8 memory plate per donor. General study points: Researchers found naive subsets generally carried larger estimated richness than memory subsets.

This CDR3 contains 15 residues. Germline CDR1 SGHRS, CDR2 YFSETQ. Trimming took off 3 bases at V and 0 bases at J, with 10 bases between the two ends. Concerning this clone: Antigen unknown. At the DNA level, this CDR3 is encoded by other sequences in the same sample as well.

Some clones are missing from TCRdb's copy, which holds only in-frame ones; the method was immunoSEQ multiplex PCR. The sample shows over 2 million clones, roughly 96% of them seen only once. The sequence came from a man aged 18 to 29 in good health. The chain carries TRBV5-1 and TRBJ2-1; D perhaps matches TRBD1 (6 bases). The sample was naive CD4+ T cells sorted from blood. Subset meaning: CD45RA+ positively selected. The CDR3 protein is CASSSSTGSYNEQFF. The CDR3 DNA sequence: TGCGCCAGCAGCTCCTCGACAGGCTCCTACAATGAGCAGTTCTTC.